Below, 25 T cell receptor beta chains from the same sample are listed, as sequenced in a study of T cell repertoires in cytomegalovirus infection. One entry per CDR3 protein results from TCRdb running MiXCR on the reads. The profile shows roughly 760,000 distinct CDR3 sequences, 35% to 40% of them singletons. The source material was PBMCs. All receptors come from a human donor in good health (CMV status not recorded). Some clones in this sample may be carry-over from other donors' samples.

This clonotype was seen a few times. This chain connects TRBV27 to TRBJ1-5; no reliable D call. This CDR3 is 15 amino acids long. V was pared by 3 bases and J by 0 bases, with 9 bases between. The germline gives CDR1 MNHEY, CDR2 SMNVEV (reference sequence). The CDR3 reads CASSLTKPSNQPQHF. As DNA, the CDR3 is TGTGCCAGCAGTTTGACCAAGCCTAGCAATCAGCCCCAGCATTTT.

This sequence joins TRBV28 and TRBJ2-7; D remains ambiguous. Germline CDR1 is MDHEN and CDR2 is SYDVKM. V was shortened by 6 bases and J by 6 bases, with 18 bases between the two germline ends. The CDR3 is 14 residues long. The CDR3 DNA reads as TGTGCCAGCAGCCGACCCGGCTCAGGCTCCGAGCAGTACTTC. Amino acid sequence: CASSRPGSGSEQYF. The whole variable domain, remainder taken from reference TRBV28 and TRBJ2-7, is DVKVTQSSRYLVKRTGEKVFLECVQDMDHENMFWYRQDPGLGLRLIYFSYDVKMKEKGDIPEGYSVSREKKERFSLILESASTNQTSMYLCASSRPGSGSEQYFGPGTRLTVT.

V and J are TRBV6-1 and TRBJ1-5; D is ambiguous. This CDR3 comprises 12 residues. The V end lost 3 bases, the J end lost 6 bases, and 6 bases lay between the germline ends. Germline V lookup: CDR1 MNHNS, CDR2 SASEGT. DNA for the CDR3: TGTGCCAGCAGTGAGGGCCGTCAGCCCCAGCATTTT. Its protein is CASSEGRQPQHF.

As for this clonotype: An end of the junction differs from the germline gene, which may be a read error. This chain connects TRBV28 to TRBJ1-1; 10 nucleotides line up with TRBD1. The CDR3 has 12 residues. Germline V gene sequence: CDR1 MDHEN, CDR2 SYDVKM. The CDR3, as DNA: TGTGCCAGCAAGGGACAGGGGATTGAAGATTTCTTT. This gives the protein CASKGQGIEDFF.

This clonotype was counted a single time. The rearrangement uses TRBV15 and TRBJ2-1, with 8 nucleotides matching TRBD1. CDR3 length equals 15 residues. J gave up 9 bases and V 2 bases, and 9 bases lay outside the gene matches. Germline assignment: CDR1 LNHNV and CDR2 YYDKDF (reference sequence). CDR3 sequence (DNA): TGTGCCACCAGCAGACAGGGGGCAGGAGACGGTGAGCAGTTCTTC. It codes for CATSRQGAGDGEQFF.

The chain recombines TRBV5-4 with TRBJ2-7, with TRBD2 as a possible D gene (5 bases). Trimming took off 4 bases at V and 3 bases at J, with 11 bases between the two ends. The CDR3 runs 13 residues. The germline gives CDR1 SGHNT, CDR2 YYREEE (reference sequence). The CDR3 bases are TGTGCCAGCAGCCCCGGACTTCACTACGAGCAGTACTTC. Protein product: CASSPGLHYEQYF.

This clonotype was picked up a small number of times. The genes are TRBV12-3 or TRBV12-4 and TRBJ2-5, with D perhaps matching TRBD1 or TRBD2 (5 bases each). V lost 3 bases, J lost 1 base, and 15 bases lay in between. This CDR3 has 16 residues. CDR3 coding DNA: TGTGCCAGCAGTTTGGCCCCGGGTGGGGGCCAAGAGACCCAGTACTTC. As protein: CASSLAPGGGQETQYF.

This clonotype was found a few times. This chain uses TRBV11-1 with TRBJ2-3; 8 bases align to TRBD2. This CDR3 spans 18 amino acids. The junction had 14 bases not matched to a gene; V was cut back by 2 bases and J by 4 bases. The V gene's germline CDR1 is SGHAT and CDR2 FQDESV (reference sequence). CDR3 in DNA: TGTGCCAGCAGCTTACTCTGGACTAGCAGCTACGGTGCAGATACGCAGTATTTT. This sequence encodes CASSLLWTSSYGADTQYF.

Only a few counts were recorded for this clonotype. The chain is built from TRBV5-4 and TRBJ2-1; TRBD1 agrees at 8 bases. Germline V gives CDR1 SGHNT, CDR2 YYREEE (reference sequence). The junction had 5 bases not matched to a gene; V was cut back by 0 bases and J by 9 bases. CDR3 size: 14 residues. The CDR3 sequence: CASSLGQGPGEQFF. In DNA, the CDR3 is TGTGCCAGCAGCTTGGGACAGGGGCCAGGTGAGCAGTTCTTC.

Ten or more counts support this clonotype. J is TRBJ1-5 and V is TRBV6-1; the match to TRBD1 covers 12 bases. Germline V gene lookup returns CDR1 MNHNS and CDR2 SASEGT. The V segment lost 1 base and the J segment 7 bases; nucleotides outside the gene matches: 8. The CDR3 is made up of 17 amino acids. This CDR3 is CASSEEPGQGARQPQHF. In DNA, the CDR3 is TGTGCCAGCAGTGAAGAGCCGGGACAGGGGGCTCGACAGCCCCAGCATTTT.

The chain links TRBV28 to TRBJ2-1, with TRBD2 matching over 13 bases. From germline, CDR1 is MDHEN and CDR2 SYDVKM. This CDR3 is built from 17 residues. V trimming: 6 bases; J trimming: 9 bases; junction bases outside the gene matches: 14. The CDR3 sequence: CASSERTGTSGIGEQFF. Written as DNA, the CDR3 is TGTGCCAGCAGCGAGCGGACCGGGACTAGCGGGATTGGTGAGCAGTTCTTC.

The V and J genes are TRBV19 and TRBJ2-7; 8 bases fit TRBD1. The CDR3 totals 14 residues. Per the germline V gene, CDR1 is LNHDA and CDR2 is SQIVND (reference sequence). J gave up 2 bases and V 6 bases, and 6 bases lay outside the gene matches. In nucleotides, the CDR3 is TGTGCCAGTAGGGTCGGCAGGGGGCCCTACGAGCAGTACTTC. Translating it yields CASRVGRGPYEQYF.

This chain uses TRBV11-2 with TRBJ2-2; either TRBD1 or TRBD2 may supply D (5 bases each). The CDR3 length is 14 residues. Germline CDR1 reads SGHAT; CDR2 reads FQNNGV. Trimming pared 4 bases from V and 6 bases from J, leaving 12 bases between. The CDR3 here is CASSWGGLPGELFF. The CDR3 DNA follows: TGTGCCAGCAGCTGGGGCGGGCTACCCGGGGAGCTGTTTTTT.

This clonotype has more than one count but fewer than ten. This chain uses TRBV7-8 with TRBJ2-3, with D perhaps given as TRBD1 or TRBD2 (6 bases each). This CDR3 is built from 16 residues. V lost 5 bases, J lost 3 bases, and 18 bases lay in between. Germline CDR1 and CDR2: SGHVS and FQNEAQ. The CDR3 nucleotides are TGTGCCAGCAGCCCCGCGGGACACTTTGGGACAGATACGCAGTATTTT. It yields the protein CASSPAGHFGTDTQYF.

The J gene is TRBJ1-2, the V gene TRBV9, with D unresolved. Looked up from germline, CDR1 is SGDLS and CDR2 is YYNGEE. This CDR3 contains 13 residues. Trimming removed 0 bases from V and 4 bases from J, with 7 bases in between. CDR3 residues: CASSVGALYGYTF. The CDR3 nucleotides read TGTGCCAGCAGCGTAGGGGCACTCTATGGCTACACCTTC.

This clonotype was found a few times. This chain's CDR3 is CASSLALGDSNQPQHF. DNA for the CDR3: TGTGCCAGCAGCTTAGCGCTAGGGGATAGCAATCAGCCCCAGCATTTT. The V call is TRBV7-8, the J call TRBJ1-5, with D possibly matching TRBD1 (5 bases). Trimming stripped 0 bases from V and 0 bases from J, with 9 bases between. This CDR3 is 16 amino acids long. Germline-derived CDR1 and CDR2 are SGHVS and FQNEAQ.

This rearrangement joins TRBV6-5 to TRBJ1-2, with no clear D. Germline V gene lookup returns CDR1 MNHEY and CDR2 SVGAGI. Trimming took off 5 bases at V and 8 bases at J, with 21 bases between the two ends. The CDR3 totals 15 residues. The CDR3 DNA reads TGTGCCAGCAGTCGCACTACAGCCTTATTTGGAGGCTACACCTTC. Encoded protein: CASSRTTALFGGYTF.

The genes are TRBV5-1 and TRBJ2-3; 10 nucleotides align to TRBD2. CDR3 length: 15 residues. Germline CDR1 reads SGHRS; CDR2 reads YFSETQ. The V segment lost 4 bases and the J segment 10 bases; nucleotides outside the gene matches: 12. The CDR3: CASSGGAGGPYPQYF. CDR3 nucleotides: TGCGCCAGCAGCGGAGGAGCGGGAGGGCCGTATCCGCAGTATTTT.

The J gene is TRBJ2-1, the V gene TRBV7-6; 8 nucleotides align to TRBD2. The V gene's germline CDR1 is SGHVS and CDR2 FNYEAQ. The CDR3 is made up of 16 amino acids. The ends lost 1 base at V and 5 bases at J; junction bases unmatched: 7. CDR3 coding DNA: TGTGCCAGCAGCTTAGTCGGGAGGGCCCTCGACAATGAGCAGTTCTTC. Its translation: CASSLVGRALDNEQFF.

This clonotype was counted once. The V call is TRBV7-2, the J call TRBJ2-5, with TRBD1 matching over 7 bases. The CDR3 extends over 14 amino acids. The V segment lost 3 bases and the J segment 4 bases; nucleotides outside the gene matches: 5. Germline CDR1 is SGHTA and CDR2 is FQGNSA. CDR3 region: CASSFRDRRETQYF. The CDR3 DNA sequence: TGTGCCAGCAGCTTTCGGGACAGAAGAGAGACCCAGTACTTC.

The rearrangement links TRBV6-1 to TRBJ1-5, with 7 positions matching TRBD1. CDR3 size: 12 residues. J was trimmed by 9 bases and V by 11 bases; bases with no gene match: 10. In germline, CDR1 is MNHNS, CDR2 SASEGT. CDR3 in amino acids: CAGNNYRGPQHF. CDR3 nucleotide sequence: TGTGCCGGAAACAATTACAGGGGGCCCCAGCATTTT.

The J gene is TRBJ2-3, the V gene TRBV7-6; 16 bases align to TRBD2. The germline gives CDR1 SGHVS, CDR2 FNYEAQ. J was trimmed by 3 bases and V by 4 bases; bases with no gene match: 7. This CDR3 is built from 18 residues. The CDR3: CASSSGTSGRAWTDTQYF. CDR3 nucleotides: TGTGCCAGCAGCTCCGGGACTAGCGGGAGGGCCTGGACAGATACGCAGTATTTT.

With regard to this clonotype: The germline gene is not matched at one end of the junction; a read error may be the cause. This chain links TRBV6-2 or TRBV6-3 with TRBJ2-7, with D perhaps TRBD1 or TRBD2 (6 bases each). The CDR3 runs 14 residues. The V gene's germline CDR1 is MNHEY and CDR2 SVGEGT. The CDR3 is CASSYYPGAVEHYF. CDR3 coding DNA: TGTGCCAGCAGTTACTACCCGGGGGCCGTCGAGCATTACTTC.

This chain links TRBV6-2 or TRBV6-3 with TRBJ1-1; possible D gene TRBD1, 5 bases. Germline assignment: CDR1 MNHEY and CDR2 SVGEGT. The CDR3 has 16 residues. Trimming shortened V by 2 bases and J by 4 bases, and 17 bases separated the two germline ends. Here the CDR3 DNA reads TGTGCCAGCAGTTACGACGAAATGGGGGGACGCACTGAAGCTTTCTTT. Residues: CASSYDEMGGRTEAFF.

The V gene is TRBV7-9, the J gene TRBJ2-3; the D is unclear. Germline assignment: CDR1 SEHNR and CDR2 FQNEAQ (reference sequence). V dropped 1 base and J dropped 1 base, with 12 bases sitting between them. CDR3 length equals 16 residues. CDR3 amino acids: CASSLGPVVGTDTQYF. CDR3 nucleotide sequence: TGTGCCAGCAGCTTAGGACCGGTGGTCGGCACAGATACGCAGTATTTT. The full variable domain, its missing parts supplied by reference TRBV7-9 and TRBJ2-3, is DTGVSQNPRHKITKRGQNVTFRCDPISEHNRLYWYRQTLGQGPEFLTYFQNEAQLEKSRLLSDRFSAERPKGSFSTLEIQRTEQGDSAMYLCASSLGPVVGTDTQYFGPGTRLTVL.